The 32 T cell receptor beta chains below come from one sample, sequenced in a study of T cell clones after liver transplantation. Sequenced by immunoSEQ multiplex PCR; TCRdb stores in-frame clones only, minus some. The sample comprises approximately 100,000 clones, approximately 85% of which are singletons, and 0.8% to 1% rests with the top ten. The sequenced sample was CD4+ T cells from blood, obtained before liver transplant. The receptors stem from a human donor who received a liver transplant.

The gene calls are TRBV15 and TRBJ2-4; possible D gene TRBD2, 6 bases. Germline-derived CDR1 and CDR2 are LNHNV and YYDKDF (reference sequence). CDR3 length: 16 amino acids. V lost 5 bases to trimming and J lost 0 bases, with 14 bases between them. The CDR3 region has the DNA TGTGCCACCAGCGGGAGGTCCACCCAAGCCAAAAACATTCAGTACTTC. Its protein is CATSGRSTQAKNIQYF.

This clone was counted a single time. The chain joins TRBV2 to TRBJ2-4; 9 bases agree with TRBD1. This CDR3 is built from 15 residues. The germline V gene encodes CDR1 SNHLY and CDR2 FYNNEI. Trimming took 8 bases from V and 2 from J; bases not matched to a gene: 7. The CDR3 is CASAVGQGSKNIQYF. Here the CDR3 DNA reads TGTGCCAGCGCCGTGGGACAGGGATCCAAAAACATTCAGTACTTC.

The genes are TRBV7-2 and TRBJ2-5; D is possibly TRBD1 or TRBD2 (5 bases each). Germline V lookup: CDR1 SGHTA, CDR2 FQGNSA. This CDR3 contains 16 residues. Trimming took off 4 bases at V and 5 bases at J, with 20 bases between the two ends. The CDR3 nucleotides read TGTGCCAGCAGCTCCGGGACGGGAAGGTTGTGGGAGACCCAGTACTTC. This sequence encodes CASSSGTGRLWETQYF.

Only a few counts were recorded for this clone. V gene TRBV2 combines with J gene TRBJ2-2; no reliable D call. Germline V lookup: CDR1 SNHLY, CDR2 FYNNEI. Trimming removed 6 bases at V and 4 bases at J, with 3 bases between. This CDR3 is built from 11 residues. The CDR3 region is CASSITGELFF. The CDR3 DNA sequence: TGTGCCAGCAGCATCACCGGGGAGCTGTTTTTT.

The V call is TRBV19, the J call TRBJ1-1; TRBD1 aligns across 7 bases. V lost 6 bases to trimming and J lost 2 bases; unmatched junction nucleotides: 21. The germline V gene has CDR1 LNHDA and CDR2 SQIVND (reference sequence). The CDR3 has 19 amino acids. CDR3 sequence reads: CASSPSTLTGRRHNTEAFF. The CDR3 DNA is TGTGCCAGTAGCCCTTCGACGCTGACAGGGCGAAGACATAACACTGAAGCTTTCTTT.

The chain combines TRBV27 with TRBJ2-2; D unclear. V gave up 5 bases and J gave up 4 bases, with 8 bases separating them. Per the germline V gene, CDR1 is MNHEY and CDR2 is SMNVEV (reference sequence). The CDR3 spans 13 residues. CDR3 sequence: CASSQDITGELFF. The CDR3, as DNA: TGTGCCAGCAGTCAGGATATCACCGGGGAGCTGTTTTTT.

The chain employs TRBV19 and TRBJ1-1; 12 bases match TRBD1. CDR1 and CDR2 (germline): LNHDA, SQIVND (reference sequence). Germline trimming cut 3 bases from V and 6 bases from J; bases unmatched to any gene: 11. The CDR3 totals 17 residues. The CDR3 coding sequence is TGTGCCAGTAGTATCCATGGGCGGGGGACAGGGGGCCCTGAAGCTTTCTTT. Its translation is CASSIHGRGTGGPEAFF.

J is TRBJ1-1 and V is TRBV7-9; TRBD1 aligns across 9 bases. J was trimmed by 0 bases and V by 5 bases; bases with no gene match: 4. The length of the CDR3 is 15 residues. Germline V gives CDR1 SEHNR, CDR2 FQNEAQ (reference sequence). The CDR3 DNA is TGTGCCAGCAGCCCCTGGGACAGGGTGAACACTGAAGCTTTCTTT. It specifies CASSPWDRVNTEAFF.

The rearrangement joins TRBV2 to TRBJ1-3; D might be TRBD1 (6 bases). This CDR3 spans 15 amino acids. The V end lost 3 bases, the J end lost 2 bases, and 11 bases lay between the germline ends. The germline CDR1 and CDR2 sequences are SNHLY and FYNNEI. In DNA, the CDR3 is TGTGCCAGCAGTGACGTCCCAGGGGCTGGAAACACCATATATTTT. Its translation is CASSDVPGAGNTIYF.

CDR3 nucleotides: TGTGCCAGCAGCTTGGGACGAGGTGGGGATACGCAGTATTTT. Amino acid sequence: CASSLGRGGDTQYF. This chain joins TRBV5-4 and TRBJ2-3; D remains ambiguous. Trimming pared 0 bases from V and 6 bases from J, leaving 11 bases between. This CDR3 has 14 residues. Looked up from germline, CDR1 is SGHNT and CDR2 is YYREEE (reference sequence).

The chain couples TRBV19 to TRBJ2-7; 9 nucleotides agree with TRBD2. Trimming took 2 bases from V and 7 from J; bases not matched to a gene: 15. Germline V gene data show CDR1 as LNHDA and CDR2 as SQIVND (reference sequence). This CDR3 has 17 amino acids. CDR3 protein: CASSIRGLSGRPLEQYF. The DNA for the CDR3 is TGTGCCAGTAGTATACGAGGTCTTAGCGGGAGACCTTTGGAGCAGTACTTC.

J is TRBJ2-5 and V is TRBV7-2; D is undetermined. V lost 2 bases to trimming and J lost 4 bases, with 8 bases between them. CDR1 is SGHTA, CDR2 FQGNSA, per germline. This CDR3 has 13 amino acids. The CDR3 DNA follows: TGTGCCAGCAGCTTAAGGGCAGGAGAGACCCAGTACTTC. It yields the protein CASSLRAGETQYF.

This clone was counted once. The rearrangement uses TRBV11-2 and TRBJ1-2, with 11 bases aligning to TRBD1. The CDR3 has 15 residues. CDR1 and CDR2 (germline): SGHAT, FQNNGV. Trimming cost V 5 bases and J 5 bases; bases outside gene matches: 7. The DNA for the CDR3 is TGTGCCAGCAGCGTGGGACAGGGGGGCTCATATGGCTACACCTTC. Protein sequence: CASSVGQGGSYGYTF.

The J gene is TRBJ1-2, the V gene TRBV4-1; TRBD1 agrees at 10 bases. The germline CDR1 and CDR2 sequences are MGHRA and YSYEKL. V lost 1 base to trimming and J lost 7 bases; unmatched junction nucleotides: 6. The CDR3 length is 15 residues. DNA for the CDR3: TGCGCCAGCAGCCAAGGGGAGGGACAGGGGCTTGGCTACACCTTC. It encodes CASSQGEGQGLGYTF.

CDR3 protein: CASSYDGRGGANVLTF. CDR3 DNA sequence: TGTGCCAGCAGTTACGACGGCAGGGGTGGGGCCAACGTCCTGACTTTC. V usage is TRBV6-5 and J usage is TRBJ2-6, with D possibly TRBD1 on 6 matching bases. V lost 2 bases and J 3 bases, leaving 11 bases between the germline ends. This CDR3 region has 16 residues. Germline CDR1 reads MNHEY; CDR2 reads SVGAGI.

This clone was counted a single time. The chain has TRBV4-3 and TRBJ2-1; 10 nucleotides agree with TRBD1. V shed 4 bases and J 8 bases; nucleotides not matched to a gene: 5. Germline CDR1 LGHNA, CDR2 YSLEER. The CDR3 contains 14 residues. In DNA, the CDR3 is TGCGCCAGCAGCCGGACAGGGGGAAACTATGAGCAGTTCTTC. Translating it yields CASSRTGGNYEQFF.

The J gene is TRBJ2-3, the V gene TRBV7-2; D might be TRBD1 or TRBD2, each matching 5 bases. The CDR3 is 15 amino acids. Per the germline V gene, CDR1 is SGHTA and CDR2 is FQGNSA. V was clipped by 1 base and J by 1 base, with 9 bases between them. CDR3 loop: CASSLVGGGTDTQYF. The CDR3 DNA sequence: TGTGCCAGCAGCTTAGTTGGGGGAGGCACAGATACGCAGTATTTT.

This clone was seen more than once but under ten times. This chain connects TRBV4-1 to TRBJ2-2; 13 bases match TRBD2. There are 16 residues in the CDR3. The J segment lost 7 bases and the V segment lost 0 bases, leaving 2 bases of the junction unmatched. From germline, CDR1 is MGHRA and CDR2 YSYEKL. The CDR3: CASSQDTSGRVGELFF. In DNA, the CDR3 is TGCGCCAGCAGCCAAGATACTAGCGGGAGGGTCGGGGAGCTGTTTTTT.

This clone was seen a handful of times. V gene TRBV5-1 combines with J gene TRBJ1-3; the match to TRBD1 covers 9 bases. V dropped 4 bases and J dropped 5; count of bases not matched to a gene: 13. This CDR3 is built from 17 residues. In germline, CDR1 is SGHRS, CDR2 YFSETQ. The CDR3 DNA reads TGCGCCAGCAGCGTACACTCCGGGACAGGGACCAGAAACACCATATATTTT. It is translated as CASSVHSGTGTRNTIYF.

In regard to this clone: The junction and the germline gene differ at one end; a read error may be behind it. This sequence joins TRBV7-2 and TRBJ1-2, with D maybe TRBD1 (5 bases). The CDR3 extends over 16 amino acids. Germline V gives CDR1 SGHTA, CDR2 FQGNSA. The CDR3 sequence: CASSLYSTRDYYSYTF. The CDR3 nucleotides read TGTGCCAGCAGCTTATACTCGACAAGGGACTACTATAGCTACACCTTC.

This chain links TRBV5-1 with TRBJ2-2; D is perhaps TRBD2 (5 bases). V gave up 1 base and J gave up 3 bases, with 22 bases separating them. The CDR3 is made up of 19 amino acids. The germline V gene has CDR1 SGHRS and CDR2 YFSETQ. CDR3 in DNA: TGCGCCAGCAGCTTGCTGAATCTGCAATTCCGGCGGGACACCGGGGAGCTGTTTTTT. Translation: CASSLLNLQFRRDTGELFF.

The V and J genes are TRBV4-1 and TRBJ2-4; D unclear. V was shortened by 5 bases and J by 5 bases, with 16 bases between the two germline ends. The germline V gene encodes CDR1 MGHRA and CDR2 YSYEKL. This CDR3 is built from 15 residues. The CDR3 loop reads CASSLRLEWENIQYF. CDR3 in DNA: TGCGCCAGCAGCTTGCGGCTGGAGTGGGAAAACATTCAGTACTTC.

This clone is a singleton in its sample. V and J are TRBV11-2 and TRBJ1-2; the match to TRBD1 covers 7 bases. The V and J ends lost 4 bases and 4 bases, in that order; junction bases with no gene match: 3. The CDR3 totals 13 residues. Germline V gene lookup returns CDR1 SGHAT and CDR2 FQNNGV. The CDR3 region is CASSSQGSYGYTF. The CDR3 nucleotides are TGTGCCAGCAGCTCACAGGGGAGCTATGGCTACACCTTC.

The CDR3 loop reads CASSLDRGIYEQYF. Written as DNA, the CDR3 is TGTGCCAGCAGCTTAGACAGGGGAATTTACGAGCAGTACTTC. This chain connects TRBV7-9 to TRBJ2-7, with 7 bases fitting TRBD1. V lost 1 base to trimming and J lost 4 bases; unmatched junction nucleotides: 4. Germline CDR1 and CDR2: SEHNR and FQNEAQ (reference sequence). This CDR3 is 14 amino acids long.

The chain uses TRBV2 and TRBJ2-7, with 7 bases identical to TRBD2. CDR1 SNHLY and CDR2 FYNNEI come from the germline V gene. After removal of 0 bases from V and 0 bases from J, the junction contained 11 bases not matched to a gene. This CDR3 region has 18 residues. This CDR3 is CASSEALFGRGSSYEQYF. Written as DNA, the CDR3 is TGTGCCAGCAGTGAAGCGCTTTTCGGGCGGGGGAGCTCCTACGAGCAGTACTTC. The full variable domain, with the rest looked up from reference TRBV2 and TRBJ2-7, is EPEVTQTPSHQVTQMGQEVILRCVPISNHLYFYWYRQILGQKVEFLVSFYNNEISEKSEIFDDQFSVERPDGSNFTLKIRSTKLEDSAMYFCASSEALFGRGSSYEQYFGPGTRLTVT.

The chain has TRBV18 and TRBJ1-1, with D tentatively TRBD1 (5 bases). Trimming removed 2 bases from V and 8 bases from J, with 18 bases in between. This CDR3 region has 15 residues. Germline V lookup: CDR1 KGHSH, CDR2 LQKENI. CDR3 sequence: CASSPDSLMNKEAFF. CDR3 DNA sequence: TGTGCCAGCTCACCAGACAGCTTAATGAACAAGGAAGCTTTCTTT. Using reference TRBV18 and TRBJ1-1 for the parts outside the CDR3, the full variable domain is NAGVMQNPRHLVRRRGQEARLRCSPMKGHSHVYWYRQLPEEGLKFMVYLQKENIIDESGMPKERFSAEFPKEGPSILRIQQVVRGDSAAYFCASSPDSLMNKEAFFGQGTRLTVV.

The chain has TRBV7-9 and TRBJ2-7; 11 bases align to TRBD2. J lost 2 bases, V lost 5 bases, and 5 bases had no gene match. The CDR3 has 15 amino acids. The V gene's germline CDR1 is SEHNR and CDR2 FQNEAQ (reference sequence). The CDR3 here is CASSPGTSGAYEQYF. DNA of the CDR3: TGTGCCAGCAGCCCTGGGACTAGCGGTGCCTACGAGCAGTACTTC.

The chain links TRBV19 to TRBJ2-5, with TRBD1 identical over 9 bases. This CDR3 contains 14 residues. The germline V gene encodes CDR1 LNHDA and CDR2 SQIVND (reference sequence). Unmatched junction bases numbered 3, after V lost 3 bases and J lost 4 bases. CDR3: CASSITGGVETQYF. The CDR3 DNA reads as TGTGCCAGTAGTATCACAGGGGGCGTAGAGACCCAGTACTTC.

CDR3 nucleotide sequence: TGTGCCAGTAGTATGGGACAGGGGGCGCCGAAAGGTGAAAAACTGTTTTTT. Translated, it gives CASSMGQGAPKGEKLFF. The chain joins TRBV19 to TRBJ1-4, with 12 bases identical to TRBD1. The CDR3 runs to 17 residues. V dropped 3 bases and J dropped 7; count of bases not matched to a gene: 9. Germline V gene sequence: CDR1 LNHDA, CDR2 SQIVND (reference sequence).

The genes are TRBV29-1 and TRBJ1-3, with a possible D match to TRBD1 (5 bases). CDR1 and CDR2 from the germline V gene are SQVTM and ANQGSEA. The CDR3 consists of 15 residues. Trimming took 4 bases from V and 0 from J, leaving 13 bases between them. CDR3 sequence: CSVVRRGISGNTIYF. The CDR3 DNA follows: TGCAGCGTTGTACGGCGGGGCATCTCTGGAAACACCATATATTTT.

The CDR3 is CSVGFRTGNLHEQYF. As DNA, the CDR3 is TGCAGCGTTGGATTTCGGACAGGGAATTTACACGAGCAGTACTTC. J is TRBJ2-7 and V is TRBV29-1; 8 nucleotides align to TRBD1. The CDR3 is 15 residues long. After removal of 4 bases from V and 5 bases from J, the junction contained 13 bases not matched to a gene. In germline, CDR1 is SQVTM, CDR2 ANQGSEA.

This clone was picked up a small number of times. V gene TRBV28 combines with J gene TRBJ2-7; 11 bases are shared with TRBD2. CDR3 length: 16 residues. Unmatched junction bases numbered 15, after V lost 7 bases and J lost 7 bases. Germline values: CDR1 MDHEN, CDR2 SYDVKM. Here the CDR3 DNA reads TGTGCCAGCACTACTCCAAGGGGACTAGCGGCCCTAGAGCAGTACTTC. Translating gives CASTTPRGLAALEQYF. The variable domain in full, with the rest retrieved from reference TRBV28 and TRBJ2-7, is DVKVTQSSRYLVKRTGEKVFLECVQDMDHENMFWYRQDPGLGLRLIYFSYDVKMKEKGDIPEGYSVSREKKERFSLILESASTNQTSMYLCASTTPRGLAALEQYFGPGTRLTVT.